Following are 11 T cell receptor beta chains from one sample sequenced in a study of T cell repertoires in cytomegalovirus infection. MiXCR was run by TCRdb on the reads, yielding one entry per CDR3 protein. The sample yields 150,000 to 180,000 distinct CDR3 sequences, around 22% seen once. The sequenced sample was PBMCs. Receptors were obtained from a human donor in good health (CMV status not recorded). Some clones in this sample may be carry-over from other donors' samples.

This clonotype was found a few times. The chain recombines TRBV7-6 with TRBJ2-3; D uncertain. Germline V gene sequence: CDR1 SGHVS, CDR2 FNYEAQ. V was cut by 8 bases and J by 4 bases, with 10 bases left in between. The CDR3 has 12 residues. CDR3 protein: CASGASADTQYF. DNA for the CDR3: TGTGCCAGCGGCGCCTCGGCAGATACGCAGTATTTT.

This clonotype was seen more than once but under ten times. The chain combines TRBV12-3 or TRBV12-4 with TRBJ1-1; 8 bases align to TRBD1. With V trimmed by 6 bases and J by 8 bases, 5 bases remained unmatched. This CDR3 spans 12 amino acids. DNA for the CDR3: TGTGCCAGCAGCCCGCAGGGGGCAGAAGCTTTCTTT. It specifies CASSPQGAEAFF.

The genes are TRBV12-3 or TRBV12-4 and TRBJ2-1; possible D gene TRBD1, 6 bases. V lost 1 base, J lost 5 bases, and 12 bases lay in between. The CDR3 consists of 15 residues. CDR3 DNA sequence: TGTGCCAGCAGTTTAGAGGTTGGGGGCGACAATGAGCAGTTCTTC. This sequence encodes CASSLEVGGDNEQFF.

This clonotype was counted many times. This rearrangement joins TRBV7-6 to TRBJ1-1, with TRBD1 identical over 7 bases. This CDR3 spans 12 amino acids. Unmatched junction bases numbered 2, after V lost 5 bases and J lost 5 bases. Germline CDR1 and CDR2: SGHVS and FNYEAQ. CDR3 nucleotide sequence: TGTGCCAGCAGCAGACAGGGTACTGAAGCTTTCTTT. Translation gives CASSRQGTEAFF.

This clonotype came up many times. CDR3 nucleotide sequence: TGTGCCAGCAGTCGAGGGACTAGCGATGAGCAGTTCTTC. It is translated as CASSRGTSDEQFF. J is TRBJ2-1 and V is TRBV28, with TRBD2 matching 10 bases. The CDR3 is 13 amino acids. The V and J ends lost 5 bases and 8 bases, in that order; junction bases with no gene match: 3. Germline CDR1 is MDHEN and CDR2 is SYDVKM.

This clonotype was found many times. The chain recombines TRBV28 with TRBJ2-7; 14 bases are a match to TRBD2. V shed 5 bases, J shed 5 bases, and the junction held 5 bases outside the gene matches. CDR1 is MDHEN and CDR2 is SYDVKM in the germline V gene. This CDR3 contains 15 residues. The CDR3 here is CASSRGTSGSHEQYF. CDR3 sequence (DNA): TGTGCCAGCAGTCGCGGGACTAGCGGGAGCCACGAGCAGTACTTC.

This clonotype was picked up a small number of times. The chain carries TRBV28 and TRBJ2-4; TRBD2 might be the D (6 bases). Germline V gene sequence: CDR1 MDHEN, CDR2 SYDVKM. The CDR3 covers 18 residues. Trimming pared 5 bases from V and 0 bases from J, leaving 20 bases between. In DNA, the CDR3 is TGTGCCAGCAGTCCACCCGCTCGGAGCGGGCTAGCCAAAAACATTCAGTACTTC. It encodes CASSPPARSGLAKNIQYF. Variable domain in full (rest from reference TRBV28 and TRBJ2-4): DVKVTQSSRYLVKRTGEKVFLECVQDMDHENMFWYRQDPGLGLRLIYFSYDVKMKEKGDIPEGYSVSREKKERFSLILESASTNQTSMYLCASSPPARSGLAKNIQYFGAGTRLSVL.

This clonotype was counted between two and nine times. This chain joins TRBV7-8 and TRBJ1-6; D ambiguous. CDR3 length equals 14 residues. CDR1 and CDR2 from the germline V gene are SGHVS and FQNEAQ. Trimming took 2 bases from V and 7 from J, leaving 9 bases between them. Here the CDR3 reads CASSLNLGNSPLHF. CDR3 bases: TGTGCCAGCAGCTTAAACCTGGGGAATTCACCCCTCCACTTT.

This clonotype was counted between two and nine times. The V gene is TRBV6-2 or TRBV6-3, the J gene TRBJ2-7; weak D call: TRBD1 (6 bases). The V end lost 4 bases, the J end lost 5 bases, and 21 bases lay between the germline ends. CDR1 and CDR2 (germline): MNHEY, SVGEGT. The CDR3 runs to 16 residues. CDR3 bases: TGTGCCAGCAGTTTACGAAGCTCGAGGGGGAAGAACGAGCAGTACTTC. This sequence encodes CASSLRSSRGKNEQYF.

The chain uses TRBV5-3 and TRBJ2-4; 9 bases line up with TRBD1. TRBV5-3 is labeled an ORF, and its function is uncertain. This CDR3 region has 15 residues. The J segment lost 5 bases and the V segment lost 8 bases, leaving 11 bases of the junction unmatched. The CDR3: CASGLVGQGENIQYF. Here the CDR3 DNA reads TGTGCCAGCGGCTTGGTGGGACAGGGCGAAAACATTCAGTACTTC.

The chain uses TRBV28 and TRBJ1-5; TRBD1 aligns across 9 bases. CDR1 is MDHEN and CDR2 is SYDVKM in the germline V gene. The CDR3 extends over 15 amino acids. The trim removed 6 bases at V and 1 base at J, leaving 4 bases unmatched. DNA for the CDR3: TGTGCCAGCAGGACAGGGGGTTTAAGCAATCAGCCCCAGCATTTT. Translation: CASRTGGLSNQPQHF. Together with reference TRBV28 and TRBJ1-5, the CDR3 gives the full variable domain: DVKVTQSSRYLVKRTGEKVFLECVQDMDHENMFWYRQDPGLGLRLIYFSYDVKMKEKGDIPEGYSVSREKKERFSLILESASTNQTSMYLCASRTGGLSNQPQHFGDGTRLSIL.